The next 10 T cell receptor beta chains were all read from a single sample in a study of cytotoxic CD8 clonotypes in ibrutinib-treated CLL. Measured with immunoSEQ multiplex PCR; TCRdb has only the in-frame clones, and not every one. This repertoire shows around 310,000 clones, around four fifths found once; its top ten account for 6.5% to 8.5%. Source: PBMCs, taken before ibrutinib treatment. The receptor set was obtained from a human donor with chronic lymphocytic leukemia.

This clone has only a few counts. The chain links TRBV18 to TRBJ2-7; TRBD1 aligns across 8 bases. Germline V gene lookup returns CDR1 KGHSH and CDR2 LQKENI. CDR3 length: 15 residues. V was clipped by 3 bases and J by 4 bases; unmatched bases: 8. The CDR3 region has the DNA TGTGCCAGCTCACCCACTCGGACAGGGAATTACGAGCAGTACTTC. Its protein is CASSPTRTGNYEQYF.

In DNA form, the CDR3 reads TGCAGCGCAAAGGGACTAGCGGGGACATACGAGCAGTACTTC. Its translation is CSAKGLAGTYEQYF. The chain is built from TRBV29-1 and TRBJ2-7; 13 bases align to TRBD2. Unmatched junction bases numbered 7, after V lost 7 bases and J lost 4 bases. Germline CDR1 and CDR2: SQVTM and ANQGSEA. CDR3 size: 14 residues.

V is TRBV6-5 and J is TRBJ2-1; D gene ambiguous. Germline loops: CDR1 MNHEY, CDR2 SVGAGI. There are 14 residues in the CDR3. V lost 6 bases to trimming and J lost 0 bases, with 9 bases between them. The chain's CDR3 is CASRKRSSYNEQFF. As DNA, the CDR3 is TGTGCCAGCAGAAAAAGAAGCTCCTACAATGAGCAGTTCTTC.

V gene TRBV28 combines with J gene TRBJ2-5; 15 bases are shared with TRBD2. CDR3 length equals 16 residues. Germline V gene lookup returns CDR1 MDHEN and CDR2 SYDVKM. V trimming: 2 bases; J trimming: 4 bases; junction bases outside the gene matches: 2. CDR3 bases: TGTGCCAGCAGTTTAGGGACTAGCGGGAGGTCAGAGACCCAGTACTTC. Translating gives CASSLGTSGRSETQYF.

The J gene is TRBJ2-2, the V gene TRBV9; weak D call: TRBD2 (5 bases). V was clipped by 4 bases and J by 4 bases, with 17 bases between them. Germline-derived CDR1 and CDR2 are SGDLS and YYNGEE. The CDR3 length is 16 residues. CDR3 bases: TGTGCCAGCAGCTCCCGCCGAGGGTATTCCACCGGGGAGCTGTTTTTT. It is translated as CASSSRRGYSTGELFF. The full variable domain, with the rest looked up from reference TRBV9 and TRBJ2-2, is DSGVTQTPKHLITATGQRVTLRCSPRSGDLSVYWYQQSLDQGLQFLIQYYNGEERAKGNILERFSAQQFPDLHSELNLSSLELGDSALYFCASSSRRGYSTGELFFGEGSRLTVL.

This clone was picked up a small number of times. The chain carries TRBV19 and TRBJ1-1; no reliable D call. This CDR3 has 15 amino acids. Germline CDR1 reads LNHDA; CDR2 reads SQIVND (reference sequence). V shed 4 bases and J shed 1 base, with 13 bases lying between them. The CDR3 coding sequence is TGTGCCAGTAGTAATCTCCCCCAAGAGAACACTGAAGCTTTCTTT. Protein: CASSNLPQENTEAFF.

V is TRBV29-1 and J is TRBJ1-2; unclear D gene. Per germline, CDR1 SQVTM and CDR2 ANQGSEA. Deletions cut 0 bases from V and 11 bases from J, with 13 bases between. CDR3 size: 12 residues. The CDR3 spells CSVEEPRQSYTF. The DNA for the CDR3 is TGCAGCGTTGAAGAGCCCAGGCAGTCTTACACCTTC.

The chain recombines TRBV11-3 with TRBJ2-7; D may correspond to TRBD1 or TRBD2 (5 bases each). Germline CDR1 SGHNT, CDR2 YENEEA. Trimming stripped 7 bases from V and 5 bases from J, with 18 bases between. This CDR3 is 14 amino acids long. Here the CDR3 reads CASNPLGRAHEQYF. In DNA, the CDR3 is TGTGCCAGCAACCCACTGGGACGGGCCCACGAGCAGTACTTC.

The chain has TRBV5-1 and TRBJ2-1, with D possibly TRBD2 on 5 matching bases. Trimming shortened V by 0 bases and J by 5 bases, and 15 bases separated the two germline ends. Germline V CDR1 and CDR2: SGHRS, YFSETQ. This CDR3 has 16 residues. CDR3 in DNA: TGCGCCAGCAGCTTGGCGGGCTCCCGGGGAAACAATGAGCAGTTCTTC. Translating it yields CASSLAGSRGNNEQFF.

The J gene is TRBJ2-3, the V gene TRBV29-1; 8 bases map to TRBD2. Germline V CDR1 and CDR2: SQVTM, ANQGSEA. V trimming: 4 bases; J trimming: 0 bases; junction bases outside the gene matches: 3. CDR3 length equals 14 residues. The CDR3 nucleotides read TGCAGCGTTGGTGCTAGCGGGAGCACAGATACGCAGTATTTT. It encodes CSVGASGSTDTQYF.